This T cell receptor beta chain comes out of a study of T cells in localized non-small cell lung cancer. CDR3 length: 12 amino acids. V was shortened by 6 bases and J by 4 bases, with 10 bases between the two germline ends. From germline, CDR1 is SQVTM and CDR2 ANQGSEA. Produced via immunoSEQ multiplex PCR; TCRdb's table is partial and in-frame only. The sample records roughly 25,000 clones, about 90% being singletons. This clone turned up a few times. Its specificity is not known. Broader study findings: As only one tumor region underwent sequencing, heterogeneity remains possible. Turning up in adjacent lung were a median about 61 of the top 100 tumor clones. Highest T cell clonality was seen in uninvolved adjacent lung, surpassing that measured in tumor. Greater T cell density in blood accompanied longer overall survival.

The receptor's source is a male donor older than 55 with stage I squamous cell lung carcinoma. Sample: peripheral blood, taken before any cancer treatment. V gene TRBV29-1 combines with J gene TRBJ1-5, with no clear D. The chain's CDR3 is CSVRGSNQPQHF. The CDR3 DNA sequence: TGCAGCGTACGGGGATCGAATCAGCCCCAGCATTTT.